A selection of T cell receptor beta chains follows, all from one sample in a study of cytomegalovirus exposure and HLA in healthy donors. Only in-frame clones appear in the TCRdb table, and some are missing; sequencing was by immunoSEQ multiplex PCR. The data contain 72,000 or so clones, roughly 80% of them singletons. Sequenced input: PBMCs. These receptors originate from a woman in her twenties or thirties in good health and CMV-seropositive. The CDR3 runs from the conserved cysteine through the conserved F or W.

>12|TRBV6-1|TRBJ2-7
CASSGQGNEQYF
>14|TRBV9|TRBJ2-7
CASSVGQATYEQYF
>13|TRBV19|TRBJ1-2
CASSIWAEVGYTF
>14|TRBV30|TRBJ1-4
CAWSSTGLGEKLFF
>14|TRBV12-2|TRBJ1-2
CASRPGQGMSPDTF
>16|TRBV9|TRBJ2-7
CASSVAVASGAGEQYF
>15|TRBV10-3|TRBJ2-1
CAIRTSGASYNEQFF
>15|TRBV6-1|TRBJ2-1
CASSEDGTSYNEQFF
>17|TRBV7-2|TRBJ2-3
CASSQEGGRILGDTQYF
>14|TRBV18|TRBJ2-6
CASSTGTGANVLTF
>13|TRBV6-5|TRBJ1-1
CASTRSGFTEAFF
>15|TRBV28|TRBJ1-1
CASRGRGRANTEAFF
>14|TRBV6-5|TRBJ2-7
CASRRDRLTYEQYF
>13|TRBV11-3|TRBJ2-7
CASSLGTGYEQYF
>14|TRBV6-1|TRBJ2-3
CASRDRGNADTQYF
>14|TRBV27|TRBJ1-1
CASSLSGGNTEAFF
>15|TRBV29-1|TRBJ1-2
CSVETGQGRNYGYTF
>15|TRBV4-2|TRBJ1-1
CASSPWDRDPTEAFF
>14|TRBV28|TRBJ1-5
CASSLVLSNQPQHF
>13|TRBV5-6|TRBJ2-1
CASSPEVVNEQFF
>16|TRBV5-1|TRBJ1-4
CASSLGGGIGNEKLFF
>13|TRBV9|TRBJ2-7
CASSVGLAREQYF
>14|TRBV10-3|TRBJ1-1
CAHRRGAGDTEAFF
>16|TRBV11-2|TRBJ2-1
CASSPPGLAGDGEQFF
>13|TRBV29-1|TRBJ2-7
CSVSSGRAFEQYF
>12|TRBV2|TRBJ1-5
CASNGVNQPQHF
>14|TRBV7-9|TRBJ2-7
CASSLAGTAYEQYF
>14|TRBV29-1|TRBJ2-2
CSVGRARFAGELFF
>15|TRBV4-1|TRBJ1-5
CASSRGTGLNQPQHF
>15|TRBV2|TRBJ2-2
CASSERGRGTGELFF
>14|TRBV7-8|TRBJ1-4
CASSEKSRNEKLFF
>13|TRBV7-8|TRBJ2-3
CASSLGATDTQYF
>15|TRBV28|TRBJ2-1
CASSPRLARYNEQFF
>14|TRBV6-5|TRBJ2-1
CASSPDRVANEQFF
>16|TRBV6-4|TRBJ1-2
CASSAQSGTGDSGYTF
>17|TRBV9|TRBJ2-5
CASSVGPRGPNQETQYF
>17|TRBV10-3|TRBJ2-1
CAISESSGLAGDNEQFF
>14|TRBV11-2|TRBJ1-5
CASSLPGSNQPQHF
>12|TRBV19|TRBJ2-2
CASSFRTGELFF
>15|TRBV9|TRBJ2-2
CASSVPGRDTGELFF
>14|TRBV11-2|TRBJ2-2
CASSDRVRTGELFF
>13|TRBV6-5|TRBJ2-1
CASSWGDDNERFF
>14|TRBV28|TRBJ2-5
CATRTSGSQETQYF
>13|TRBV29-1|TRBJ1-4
CSVVDRSGEKLFF
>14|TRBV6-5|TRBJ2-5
CASSYGQFQETQYF
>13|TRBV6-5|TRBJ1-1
CASGPRVDTEAFF
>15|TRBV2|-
CASRVGTSGYYEQYF
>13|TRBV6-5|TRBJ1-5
CASSYGEGQPQHF
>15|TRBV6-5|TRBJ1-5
CASRGTANSNQPQHF
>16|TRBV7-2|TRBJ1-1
CASSLNRGGMNTEAFF
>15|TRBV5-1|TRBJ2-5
CASSPSGRTQETQYF
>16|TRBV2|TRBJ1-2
CASSDSRSGGNYGYTF
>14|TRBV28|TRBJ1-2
CASKAGHPNYGYTF
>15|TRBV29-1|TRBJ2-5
CSVELAGGPIETQYF
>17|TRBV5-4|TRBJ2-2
CASSLGLAGENTGELFF
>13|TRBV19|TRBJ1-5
CASSLSWSTPQHF
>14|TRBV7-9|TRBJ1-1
CSSSLIQGNTEAFF
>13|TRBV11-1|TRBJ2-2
CASSSPGGQLKFF
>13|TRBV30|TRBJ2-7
CAWSGTGAYEQYF